This note documents a single T cell receptor beta chain sequence. As yet, its antigen is unknown. The test was conducted at deep level. Sequencing was performed with immunoSEQ multiplex PCR; in TCRdb, only in-frame clones are kept and a portion is missing. The table includes fewer than 850,000 clones, about nine tenths detected once. This sample stems from a study of shared clonotypes between healthy human individuals. Study at large: In total, the donors were a couple of women and three men aged 18 to 49. Overall study findings and caveats: Compared with clonotypes that all four donors shared, non-shared clonotypes had lower generation probabilities. Sorted-subset sequencing, rarefaction showed, was incomplete despite large depth.

The CDR3 covers 13 residues. CDR1 is PRHDT, CDR2 FYEKMQ, per germline (reference sequence). The source is a man aged 18 to 29 in good health. Some clones in this sample may be carry-over from other donors' samples. Sample: memory CD8+ T cells from PBMCs. Subset reported: CD45RO+ cells pooled with CCR7-negative TemRA cells. V gene TRBV13 combines with J gene TRBJ2-5; possibly TRBD1 or TRBD2 for D (5 bases each). The J call may be mistaken, given a closer DNA end match to TRBJ2-7. CDR3 sequence: CASAFGASYEQYF. CDR3 nucleotides: TGTGCCAGTGCATTCGGGGCGTCCTACGAGCAGTACTTC.